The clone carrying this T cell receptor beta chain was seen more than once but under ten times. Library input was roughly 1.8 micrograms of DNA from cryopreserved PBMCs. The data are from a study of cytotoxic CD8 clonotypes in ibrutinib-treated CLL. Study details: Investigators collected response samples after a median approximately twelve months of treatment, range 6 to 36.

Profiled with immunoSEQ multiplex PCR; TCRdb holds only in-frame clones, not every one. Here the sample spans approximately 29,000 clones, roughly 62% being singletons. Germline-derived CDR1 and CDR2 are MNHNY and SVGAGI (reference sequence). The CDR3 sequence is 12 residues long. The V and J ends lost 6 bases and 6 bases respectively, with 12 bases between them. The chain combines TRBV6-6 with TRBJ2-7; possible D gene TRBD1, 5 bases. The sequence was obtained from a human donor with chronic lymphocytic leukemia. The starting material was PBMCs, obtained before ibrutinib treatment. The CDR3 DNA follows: TGTGCCAGCAGACAAACAGGTGGCGAGCAGTACTTC. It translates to CASRQTGGEQYF.